This T cell receptor beta chain was found in a study of T cell responses to AZD1222 COVID-19 vaccine. Overall study findings and caveats: Every sample of the repertoires postdated the peak T cell response. Donors were chiefly white British, with a greater number of females, and clonal diversity was perhaps underestimated. Regions 160-218 and 743-854 dominated among vaccine-associated CD4 TCRs spanning spike.

Germline CDR1 reads LGHNA; CDR2 reads YSLEER. CDR3 length equals 15 residues. The trim removed 0 bases at V and 6 bases at J, leaving 7 bases unmatched. Regarding this clone: What it binds is not known.

Sequencing used immunoSEQ multiplex PCR; TCRdb keeps in-frame clones, though not all of them. This table holds about 140,000 clones. The rearrangement uses TRBV4-3 and TRBJ1-2, with 7 bases that match TRBD1. The receptor's source is an adult in good health. The sample was peripheral blood. In DNA form, the CDR3 reads TGCGCCAGCAGCCAAGATAGGAACAGGGGCCATGGCTACACCTTC. This sequence encodes CASSQDRNRGHGYTF.